The text below deals with one T cell receptor (beta chain). TCRdb's table, derived via immunoSEQ multiplex PCR, lists solely in-frame clones and lacks some. The sample consists of around 60,000 clones, around 90% of them appearing once. The sample comes from a study of T cell changes during pregnancy in multiple sclerosis. Trimming took off 5 bases at V and 0 bases at J, with 17 bases between the two ends. Germline V CDR1 and CDR2: MGHRA, YSYEKL. The CDR3 length is 17 residues. The V call is TRBV4-1, the J call TRBJ2-1, with D possibly matching TRBD2 (6 bases). The receptor was derived from a female donor in good health, enrolled as a control in a pregnancy study. This specimen was CD4+ T cells from peripheral blood mononuclear cells, taken after pregnancy. CDR3 protein: CASSKERDSPSYNEQFF. The CDR3 nucleotides are TGCGCCAGCAGCAAGGAACGGGACTCCCCCTCCTACAATGAGCAGTTCTTC.